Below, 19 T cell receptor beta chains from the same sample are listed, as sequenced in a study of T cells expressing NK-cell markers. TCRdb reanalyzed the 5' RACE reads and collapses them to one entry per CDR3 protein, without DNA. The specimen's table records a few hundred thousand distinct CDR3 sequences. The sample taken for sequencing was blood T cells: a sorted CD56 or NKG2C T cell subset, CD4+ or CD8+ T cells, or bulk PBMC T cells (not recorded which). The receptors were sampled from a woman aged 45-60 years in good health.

The CDR3 loop reads CAIRGVGETQYF. The chain recombines TRBV10-3 with TRBJ2-5; there is no DNA to check the TCRdb D call of TRBD2. The CDR3 runs to 12 residues. Germline values: CDR1 ENHRY, CDR2 SYGVKD.

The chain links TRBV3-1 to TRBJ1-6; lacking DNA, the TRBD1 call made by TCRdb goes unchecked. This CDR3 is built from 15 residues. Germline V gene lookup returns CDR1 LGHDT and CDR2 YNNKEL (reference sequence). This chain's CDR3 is CASSPRTDGNSPLHF.

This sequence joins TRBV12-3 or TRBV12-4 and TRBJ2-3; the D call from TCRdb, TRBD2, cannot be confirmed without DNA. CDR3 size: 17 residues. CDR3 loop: CASRQLSGASGRATQYF.

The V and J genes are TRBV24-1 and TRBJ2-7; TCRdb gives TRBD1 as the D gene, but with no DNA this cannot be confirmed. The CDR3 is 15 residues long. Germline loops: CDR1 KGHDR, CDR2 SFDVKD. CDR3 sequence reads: CATRAGGSVSYEQYF.

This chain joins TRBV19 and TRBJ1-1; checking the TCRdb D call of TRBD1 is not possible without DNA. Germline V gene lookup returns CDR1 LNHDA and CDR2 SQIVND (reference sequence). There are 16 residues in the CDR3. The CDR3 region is CASTSARGGLGTEAFF.

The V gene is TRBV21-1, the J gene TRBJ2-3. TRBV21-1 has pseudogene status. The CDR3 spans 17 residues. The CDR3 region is CASRPAFSVRDTDTQYF.

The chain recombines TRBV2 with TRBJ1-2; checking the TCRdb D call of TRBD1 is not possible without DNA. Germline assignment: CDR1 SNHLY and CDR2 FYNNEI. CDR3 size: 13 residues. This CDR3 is CASKDREVYGYTF.

The CDR3 region is CASSYWASGNTDTQYF. The gene calls are TRBV6-6 and TRBJ2-3; TCRdb picks TRBD2, but there is no DNA to check that call. Germline CDR1 MNHNY, CDR2 SVGAGI (reference sequence). The CDR3 is made up of 16 amino acids.

The CDR3 loop is CASSFSGRAGSETQYF. The chain joins TRBV7-2 to TRBJ2-5; TCRdb indicates TRBD2, and absent DNA this call remains unverified. The CDR3 is 16 amino acids. Germline loops: CDR1 SGHTA, CDR2 FQGNSA.

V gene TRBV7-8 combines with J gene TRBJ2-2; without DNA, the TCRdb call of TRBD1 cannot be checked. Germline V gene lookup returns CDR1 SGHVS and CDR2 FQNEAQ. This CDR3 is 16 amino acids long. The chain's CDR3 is CASSPGAGANTGELFF.

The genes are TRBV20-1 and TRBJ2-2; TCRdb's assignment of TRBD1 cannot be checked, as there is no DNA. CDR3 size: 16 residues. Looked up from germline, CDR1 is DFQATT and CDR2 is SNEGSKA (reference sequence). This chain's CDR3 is CSAREGPGWGTGELFF.

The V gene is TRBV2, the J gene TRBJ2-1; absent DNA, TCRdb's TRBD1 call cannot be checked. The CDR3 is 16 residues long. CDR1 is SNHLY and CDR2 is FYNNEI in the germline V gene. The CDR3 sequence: CASSDTGGASYNEQFF.

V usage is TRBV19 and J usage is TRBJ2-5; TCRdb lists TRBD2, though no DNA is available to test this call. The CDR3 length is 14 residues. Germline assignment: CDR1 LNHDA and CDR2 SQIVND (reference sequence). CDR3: CASSIGADQETQYF.

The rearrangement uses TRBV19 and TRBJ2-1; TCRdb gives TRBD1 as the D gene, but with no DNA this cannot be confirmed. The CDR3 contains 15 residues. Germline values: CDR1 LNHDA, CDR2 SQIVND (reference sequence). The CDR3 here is CASSIQGVTYNEQFF.

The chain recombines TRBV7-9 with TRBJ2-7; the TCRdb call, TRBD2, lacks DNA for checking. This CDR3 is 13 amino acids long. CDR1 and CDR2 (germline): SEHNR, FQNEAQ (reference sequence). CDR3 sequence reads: CASSLNGLAGQYF.

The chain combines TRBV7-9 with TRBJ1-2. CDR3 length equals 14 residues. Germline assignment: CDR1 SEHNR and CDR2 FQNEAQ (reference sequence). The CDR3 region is CASSFGVSNYGYTF.

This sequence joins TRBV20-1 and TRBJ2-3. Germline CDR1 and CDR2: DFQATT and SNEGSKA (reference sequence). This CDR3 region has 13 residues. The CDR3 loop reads CSASFTYADTQYF.

This chain's CDR3 is CASSQGGISGSTDTQYF. The genes are TRBV4-2 and TRBJ2-3; checking the TCRdb D call of TRBD2 is not possible without DNA. The CDR3 contains 17 residues. Germline CDR1 reads LGHNA; CDR2 reads YNFKEQ.

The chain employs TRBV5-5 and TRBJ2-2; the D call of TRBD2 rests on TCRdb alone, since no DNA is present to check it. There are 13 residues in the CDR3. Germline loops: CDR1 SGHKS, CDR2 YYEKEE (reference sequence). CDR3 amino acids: CASSFRPSGELFF. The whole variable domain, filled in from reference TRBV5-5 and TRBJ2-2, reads DAGVTQSPTHLIKTRGQQVTLRCSPISGHKSVSWYQQVLGQGPQFIFQYYEKEERGRGNFPDRFSARQFPNYSSELNVNALLLGDSALYLCASSFRPSGELFFGEGSRLTVL.